This T cell receptor (beta chain) was identified in a study of T cell responses to AZD1222 COVID-19 vaccine. Assay: immunoSEQ multiplex PCR; the TCRdb copy retains only in-frame clones and omits some. Of 130,000 or so clones listed, 94% were seen once; the top ten hold around 7%. Per the germline V gene, CDR1 is MDHEN and CDR2 is SYDVKM. The CDR3 loop spans 18 amino acids. Unmatched junction bases numbered 7, after V lost 4 bases and J lost 2 bases. The rearrangement uses TRBV28 and TRBJ2-6; 11 positions agree with TRBD1. The sample was peripheral blood, taken on day 0 of AZD1222 vaccination. The receptor was derived from an adult in good health. CDR3 loop: CASSSTGQGATGANVLTF. As DNA, the CDR3 is TGTGCCAGCAGTTCCACAGGACAGGGGGCGACTGGGGCCAACGTCCTGACTTTC.